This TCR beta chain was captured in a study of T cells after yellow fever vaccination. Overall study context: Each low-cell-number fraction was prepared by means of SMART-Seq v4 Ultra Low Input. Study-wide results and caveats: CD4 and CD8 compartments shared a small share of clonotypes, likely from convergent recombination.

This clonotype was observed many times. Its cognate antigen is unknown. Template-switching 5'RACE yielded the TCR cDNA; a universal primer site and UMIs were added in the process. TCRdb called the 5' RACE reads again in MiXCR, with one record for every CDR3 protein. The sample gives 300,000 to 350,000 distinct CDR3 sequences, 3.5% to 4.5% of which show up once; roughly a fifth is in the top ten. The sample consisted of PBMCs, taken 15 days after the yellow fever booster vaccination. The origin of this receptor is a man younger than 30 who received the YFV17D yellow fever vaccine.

The CDR3 sequence is CASSSYVAGGGYGYTF. The CDR3 nucleotides read TGCGCCAGCAGCTCCTACGTAGCGGGAGGAGGCTATGGCTACACCTTC. J is TRBJ1-2 and V is TRBV5-1; no definite D call. V was clipped by 3 bases and J by 4 bases, with 19 bases between them. CDR1 and CDR2 from the germline V gene are SGHRS and YFSETQ. The CDR3 totals 16 residues.